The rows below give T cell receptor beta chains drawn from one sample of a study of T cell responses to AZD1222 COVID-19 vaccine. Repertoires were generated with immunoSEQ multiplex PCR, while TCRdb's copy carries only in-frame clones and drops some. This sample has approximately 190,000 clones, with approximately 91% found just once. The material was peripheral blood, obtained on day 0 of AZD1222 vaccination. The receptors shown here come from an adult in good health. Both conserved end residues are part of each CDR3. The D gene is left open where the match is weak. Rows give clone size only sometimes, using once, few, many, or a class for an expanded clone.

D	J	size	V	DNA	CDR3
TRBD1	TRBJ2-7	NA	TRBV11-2	TGTGCCAGCAGCTTAGTGACAGGGGTTCACGAGCAGTACTTC	CASSLVTGVHEQYF
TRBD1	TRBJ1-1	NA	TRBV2	TGTGCCAGCAGGGAACCCGGGACAGGGCGGTCTGAAGCTTTCTTT	CASREPGTGRSEAFF
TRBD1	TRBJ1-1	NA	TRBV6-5	TGTGCCAGCAGAGCGGACAGGGCTCGCGAAGCTTTCTTT	CASRADRAREAFF
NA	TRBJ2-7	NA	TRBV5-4	TGTGCCAGCAGCTTGGGCAGGGGCTCCTACGAGCAGTACTTC	CASSLGRGSYEQYF
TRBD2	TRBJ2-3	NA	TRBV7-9	TGTGCCAGCACTGAGACGCTTGTGGGACTAGGGATCGGCACAGATACGCAGTATTTT	CASTETLVGLGIGTDTQYF
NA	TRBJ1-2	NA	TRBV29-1	TGCAGCTCCACATTTAACTATGGCTACACCTTC	CSSTFNYGYTF
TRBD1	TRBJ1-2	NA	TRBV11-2	TGTGCCAGCAGCATAGACGTTGGGACAGGGGGTTTTGGCTACACCTTC	CASSIDVGTGGFGYTF
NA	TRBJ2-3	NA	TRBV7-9	TGTGCCAGCAGCAATACTAGGGCCGCCGCGGGGAATACGCAGTATTTT	CASSNTRAAAGNTQYF
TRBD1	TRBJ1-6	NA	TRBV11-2	TGTGCCAGCAGCTTAGGACTGACAGGGGATTCACCCCTCCACTTT	CASSLGLTGDSPLHF
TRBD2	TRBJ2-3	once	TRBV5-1	TGCGCCAGCAGTTCTAGCGGGATTGTAGATACGCAGTATTTT	CASSSSGIVDTQYF
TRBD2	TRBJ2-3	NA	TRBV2	TGTGCCAGCAGTGTTAGCGGGGATACGCAGTATTTT	CASSVSGDTQYF
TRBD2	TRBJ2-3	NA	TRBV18	TGTGCCAGCTCACCACTGAGGACTAGCGGACTTTTCACAGATACGCAGTATTTT	CASSPLRTSGLFTDTQYF
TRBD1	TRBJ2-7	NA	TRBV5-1	TGCGCCAGCAGCTTAGGGCCAGGGGGCCTCTACGAGCAGTACTTC	CASSLGPGGLYEQYF
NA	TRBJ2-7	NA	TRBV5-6	TGTGCCAGCAGCTTGGAGTACAGCTCCTACGAGCAGTACTTC	CASSLEYSSYEQYF
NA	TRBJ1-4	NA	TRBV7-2	TGTGCCAGCAGCCCAAGAGGGGAGACTGAAAAACTGTTTTTT	CASSPRGETEKLFF
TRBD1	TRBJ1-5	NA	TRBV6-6	TGTGCCAGCAGTCCGGGGACAGGGGGATCCGTTAGCAATCAGCCCCAGCATTTT	CASSPGTGGSVSNQPQHF
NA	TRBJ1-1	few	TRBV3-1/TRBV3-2	TGTGCCAGCAGCCAACCAGGGAACACTGAAGCTTTCTTT	CASSQPGNTEAFF
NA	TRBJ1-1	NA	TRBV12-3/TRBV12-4	TGTGCCAGCAGCGTAGACAATACTCTTGAAGCTTTCTTT	CASSVDNTLEAFF
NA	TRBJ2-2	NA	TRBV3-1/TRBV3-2	TGTGCCAGCAGCCACTCAAGGGGCGGGACAGTTTACACCGGGGAGCTGTTTTTT	CASSHSRGGTVYTGELFF
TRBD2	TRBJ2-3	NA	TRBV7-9	TGTGCCAGCAGCTTAGGGTCTAGCGGGGCTGCAGATACGCAGTATTTT	CASSLGSSGAADTQYF
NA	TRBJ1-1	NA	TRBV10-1	TGCGCCAGCAGTGAGTTGGTGGGGACGGGCACTGAAGCTTTCTTT	CASSELVGTGTEAFF
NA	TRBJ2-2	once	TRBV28	TGTGCCAGCAGTTCCCCCACGGCAGTGTTCACCGGGGAGCTGTTTTTT	CASSSPTAVFTGELFF
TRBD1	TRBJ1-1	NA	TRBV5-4	TGTGCCAGCAGCCCCAGGACAGGGGGATTTGACACTGAAGCTTTCTTT	CASSPRTGGFDTEAFF
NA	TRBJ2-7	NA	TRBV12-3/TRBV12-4	TGTGCCAGCAGTTTTTCAGGGGACGAGCAGTACTTC	CASSFSGDEQYF
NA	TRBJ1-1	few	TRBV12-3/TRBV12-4	TGTGCCAGCAGCCTCGGACAGTCCCTTTTCTTT	CASSLGQSLFF
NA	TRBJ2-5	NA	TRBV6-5	TGTGCCATCGGACCGCCGGGGTTGGAGACCCAGTACTTC	CAIGPPGLETQYF
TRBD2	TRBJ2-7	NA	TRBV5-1	TGCGCCAGCAGCGGTGGGACTAGCGGGATTTCCAGCTCCTACGAGCAGTACTTC	CASSGGTSGISSSYEQYF